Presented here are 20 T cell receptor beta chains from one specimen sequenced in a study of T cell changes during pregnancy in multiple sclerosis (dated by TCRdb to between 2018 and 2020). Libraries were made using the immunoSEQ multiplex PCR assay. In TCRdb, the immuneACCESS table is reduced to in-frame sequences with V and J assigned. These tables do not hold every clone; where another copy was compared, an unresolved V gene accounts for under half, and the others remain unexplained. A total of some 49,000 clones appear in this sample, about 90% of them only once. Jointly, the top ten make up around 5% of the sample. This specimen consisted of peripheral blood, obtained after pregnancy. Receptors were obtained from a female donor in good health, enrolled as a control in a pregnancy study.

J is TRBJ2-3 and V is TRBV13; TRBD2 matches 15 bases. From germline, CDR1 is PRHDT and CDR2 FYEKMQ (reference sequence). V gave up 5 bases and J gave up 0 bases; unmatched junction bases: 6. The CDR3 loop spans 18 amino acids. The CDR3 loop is CASSPGLAGGISTDTQYF. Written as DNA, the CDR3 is TGTGCCAGCAGCCCCGGACTAGCGGGGGGGATTAGCACAGATACGCAGTATTTT.

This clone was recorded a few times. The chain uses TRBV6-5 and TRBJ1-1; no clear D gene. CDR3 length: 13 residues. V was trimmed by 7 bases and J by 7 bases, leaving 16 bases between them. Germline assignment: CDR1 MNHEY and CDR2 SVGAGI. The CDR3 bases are TGTGCCAGCACGGAGACGGAGGTCGGTGAAGCTTTCTTT. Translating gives CASTETEVGEAFF.

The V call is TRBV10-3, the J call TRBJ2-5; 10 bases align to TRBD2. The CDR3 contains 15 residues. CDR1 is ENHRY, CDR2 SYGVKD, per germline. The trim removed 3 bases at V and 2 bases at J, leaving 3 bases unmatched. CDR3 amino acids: CAISDGLAEQETQYF. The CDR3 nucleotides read TGTGCCATCAGTGACGGACTAGCGGAACAAGAGACCCAGTACTTC.

In nucleotides, the CDR3 is TGCGCCAGCAGCTTGCGGCCGGGTGGTGTAGCGCGAGCGGTTAAAGAGACCCAGTACTTC. Encoded protein: CASSLRPGGVARAVKETQYF. The J gene is TRBJ2-5, the V gene TRBV5-1; D perhaps matches TRBD2 (5 bases). Germline CDR1 and CDR2: SGHRS and YFSETQ. This CDR3 has 20 residues. The V and J ends lost 1 base and 3 bases respectively, with 28 bases between them.

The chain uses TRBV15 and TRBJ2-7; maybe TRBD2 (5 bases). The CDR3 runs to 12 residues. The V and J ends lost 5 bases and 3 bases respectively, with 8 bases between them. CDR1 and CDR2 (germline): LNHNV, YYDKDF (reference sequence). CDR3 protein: CATSGGGYEQYF. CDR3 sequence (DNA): TGTGCCACCAGCGGTGGAGGCTACGAGCAGTACTTC.

CDR3 residues: CASSLRQVHQPQHF. The CDR3 DNA follows: TGTGCCAGCAGCTTGCGACAGGTCCATCAGCCCCAGCATTTT. The chain carries TRBV5-6 and TRBJ1-5; possibly TRBD1 for D (6 bases). This CDR3 is 14 amino acids long. V was trimmed by 1 base and J by 5 bases, leaving 10 bases between them. Germline assignment: CDR1 SGHDT and CDR2 YYEEEE.

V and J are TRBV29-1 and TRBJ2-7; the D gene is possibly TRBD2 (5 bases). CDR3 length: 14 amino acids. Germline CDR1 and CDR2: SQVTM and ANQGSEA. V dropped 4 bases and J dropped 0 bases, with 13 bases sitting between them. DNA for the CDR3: TGCAGCGTTGTGGGGAGCCTAAGCTCCTACGAGCAGTACTTC. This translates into CSVVGSLSSYEQYF.

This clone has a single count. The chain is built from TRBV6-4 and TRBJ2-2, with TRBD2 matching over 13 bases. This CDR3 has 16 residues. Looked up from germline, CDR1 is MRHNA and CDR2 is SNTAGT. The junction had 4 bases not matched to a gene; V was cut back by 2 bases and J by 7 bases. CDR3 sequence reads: CASSDGTSGDVGELFF. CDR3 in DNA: TGTGCCAGCAGTGACGGGACTAGCGGGGACGTCGGGGAGCTGTTTTTT.

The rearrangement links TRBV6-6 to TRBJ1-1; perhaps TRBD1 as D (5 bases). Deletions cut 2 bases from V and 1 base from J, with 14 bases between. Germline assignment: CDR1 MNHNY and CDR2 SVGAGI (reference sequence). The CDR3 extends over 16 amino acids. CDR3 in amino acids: CASSYHPLGPNTEAFF. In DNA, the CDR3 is TGTGCCAGCAGTTACCACCCCCTGGGGCCGAACACTGAAGCTTTCTTT.

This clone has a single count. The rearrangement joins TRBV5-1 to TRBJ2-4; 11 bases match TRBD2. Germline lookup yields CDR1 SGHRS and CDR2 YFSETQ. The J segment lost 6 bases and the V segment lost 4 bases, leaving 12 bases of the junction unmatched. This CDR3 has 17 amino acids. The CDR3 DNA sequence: TGCGCCAGCAGCCGGGGGACTAGCGGACCCCCCCGAAACATTCAGTACTTC. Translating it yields CASSRGTSGPPRNIQYF.

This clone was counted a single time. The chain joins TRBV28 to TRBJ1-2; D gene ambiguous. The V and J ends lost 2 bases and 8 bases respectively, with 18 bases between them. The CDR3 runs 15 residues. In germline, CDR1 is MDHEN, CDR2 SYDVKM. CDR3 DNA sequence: TGTGCCAGCAGTTTAAGTGAGGCGCCGGCGAGAGGCTACACCTTC. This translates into CASSLSEAPARGYTF.

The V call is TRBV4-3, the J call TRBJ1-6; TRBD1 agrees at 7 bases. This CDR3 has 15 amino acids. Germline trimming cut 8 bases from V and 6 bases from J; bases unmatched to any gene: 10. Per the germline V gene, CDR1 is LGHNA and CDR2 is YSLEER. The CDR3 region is CASGPTGAANSPLHF. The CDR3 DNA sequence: TGCGCCAGCGGCCCCACAGGGGCGGCTAATTCACCCCTCCACTTT.

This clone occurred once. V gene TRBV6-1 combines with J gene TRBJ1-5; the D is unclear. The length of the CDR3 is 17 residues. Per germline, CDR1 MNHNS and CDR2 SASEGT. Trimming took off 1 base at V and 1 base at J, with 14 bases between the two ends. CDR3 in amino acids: CASSEVLKGVSNQPQHF. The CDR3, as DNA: TGTGCCAGCAGTGAAGTATTGAAGGGAGTGAGCAATCAGCCCCAGCATTTT.

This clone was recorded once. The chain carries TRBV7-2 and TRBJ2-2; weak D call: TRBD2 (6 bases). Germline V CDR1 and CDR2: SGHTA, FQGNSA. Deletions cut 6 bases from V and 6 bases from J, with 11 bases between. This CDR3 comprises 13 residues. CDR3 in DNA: TGTGCCAGCAGGGGGGGAGTGTCCGGGGAGCTGTTTTTT. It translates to CASRGGVSGELFF.

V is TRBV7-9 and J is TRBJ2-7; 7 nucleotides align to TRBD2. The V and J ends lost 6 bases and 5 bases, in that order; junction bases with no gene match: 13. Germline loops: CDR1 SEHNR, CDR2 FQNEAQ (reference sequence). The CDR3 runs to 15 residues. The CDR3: CASRPRREGEHEQYF. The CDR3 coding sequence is TGTGCCAGCAGGCCAAGGAGGGAGGGAGAACACGAGCAGTACTTC.

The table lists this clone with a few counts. The CDR3 protein is CASRYRRDRVNSPLHF. Written as DNA, the CDR3 is TGTGCCAGCAGGTACCGCCGGGACAGGGTCAATTCACCCCTCCACTTT. The chain employs TRBV6-5 and TRBJ1-6; 9 positions match TRBD1. V lost 6 bases to trimming and J lost 7 bases; unmatched junction nucleotides: 10. The CDR3 covers 16 residues. Germline loops: CDR1 MNHEY, CDR2 SVGAGI.

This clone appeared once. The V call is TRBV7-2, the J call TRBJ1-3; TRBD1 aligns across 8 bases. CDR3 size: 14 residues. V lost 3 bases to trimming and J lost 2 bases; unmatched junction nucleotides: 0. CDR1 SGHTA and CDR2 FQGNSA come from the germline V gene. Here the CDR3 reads CASSLTGAGNTIYF. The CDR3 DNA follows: TGTGCCAGCAGCTTGACAGGGGCTGGAAACACCATATATTTT.

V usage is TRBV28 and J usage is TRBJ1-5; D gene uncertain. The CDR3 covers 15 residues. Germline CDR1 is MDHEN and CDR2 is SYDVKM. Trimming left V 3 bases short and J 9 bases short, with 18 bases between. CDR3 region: CASSFSPGGRGPQHF. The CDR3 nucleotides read TGTGCCAGCAGTTTCAGTCCCGGTGGCCGGGGGCCCCAGCATTTT. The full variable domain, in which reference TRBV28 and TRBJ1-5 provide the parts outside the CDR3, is DVKVTQSSRYLVKRTGEKVFLECVQDMDHENMFWYRQDPGLGLRLIYFSYDVKMKEKGDIPEGYSVSREKKERFSLILESASTNQTSMYLCASSFSPGGRGPQHFGDGTRLSIL.

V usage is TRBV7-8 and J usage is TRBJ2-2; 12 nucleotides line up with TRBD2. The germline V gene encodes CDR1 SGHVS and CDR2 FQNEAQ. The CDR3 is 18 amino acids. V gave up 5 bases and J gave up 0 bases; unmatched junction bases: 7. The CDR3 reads CASSRATSGGANTGELFF. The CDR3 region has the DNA TGTGCCAGCAGCCGGGCGACTAGCGGGGGAGCGAACACCGGGGAGCTGTTTTTT.

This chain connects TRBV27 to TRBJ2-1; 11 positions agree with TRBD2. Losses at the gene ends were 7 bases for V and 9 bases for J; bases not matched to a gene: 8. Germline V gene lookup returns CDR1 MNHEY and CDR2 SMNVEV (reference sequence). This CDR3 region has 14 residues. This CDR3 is CASTDSGGALEQFF. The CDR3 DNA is TGTGCCAGCACCGATAGCGGGGGGGCCCTTGAGCAGTTCTTC.